A single sample is the source of the 8 T cell receptor beta chains below, sequenced in a study of T cell repertoires in ileal Crohn's disease. The data were produced by immunoSEQ multiplex PCR, yet TCRdb's version contains in-frame clones alone and is incomplete. The profile shows approximately 5,400 clones, over 75% of them singletons. Sequenced sample: ileal tissue. Every receptor here comes from an adult with Crohn's disease.

The chain joins TRBV6-5 to TRBJ2-3; TRBD1 agrees at 8 bases. After removal of 4 bases from V and 4 bases from J, the junction contained 10 bases not matched to a gene. The CDR3 covers 16 residues. CDR1 is MNHEY, CDR2 SVGAGI, per germline. In DNA form, the CDR3 reads TGTGCCAGCAGTTCCGCGCAGGGGGCTTGGGCAGATACGCAGTATTTT. Translating gives CASSSAQGAWADTQYF.

The chain carries TRBV19 and TRBJ1-4; D uncertain. CDR1 LNHDA and CDR2 SQIVND come from the germline V gene (reference sequence). This CDR3 is built from 12 residues. V lost 4 bases to trimming and J lost 11 bases, with 11 bases between them. CDR3 DNA: TGTGCCAGTAGTAGAGATCGGTGGAAACTGTTTTTT. Translating gives CASSRDRWKLFF.

The gene calls are TRBV7-3 and TRBJ2-1; 14 positions agree with TRBD2. The germline CDR1 and CDR2 sequences are SGHTA and FQGTGA. CDR3 length: 17 residues. The V and J ends lost 5 bases and 6 bases, in that order; junction bases with no gene match: 9. The chain's CDR3 is CASSLPTSGGALNEQFF. The CDR3 DNA is TGTGCCAGCAGCCTACCGACTAGCGGGGGGGCTCTCAATGAGCAGTTCTTC. Looking up the rest from reference TRBV7-3 and TRBJ2-1 gives the full variable domain: GAGVSQTPSNKVTEKGKYVELRCDPISGHTALYWYRQSLGQGPEFLIYFQGTGAADDSGLPNDRFFAVRPEGSVSTLKIQRTERGDSAVYLCASSLPTSGGALNEQFFGPGTRLTVL.

The chain couples TRBV5-1 to TRBJ1-4; D call uncertain. V shed 0 bases and J shed 8 bases, with 17 bases lying between them. Looked up from germline, CDR1 is SGHRS and CDR2 is YFSETQ. The CDR3 length is 16 residues. For the CDR3, the DNA is TGCGCCAGCAGCTTGGGGCTGATACCATATGAAGAAAAACTGTTTTTT. Its translation is CASSLGLIPYEEKLFF.

The DNA of the CDR3 is TGTGCCAGCAGCTTAAAATCATCAGGGAACACTGAAGCTTTCTTT. Protein: CASSLKSSGNTEAFF. The chain couples TRBV7-2 to TRBJ1-1; the D is unclear. V was pared by 2 bases and J by 1 base, with 11 bases between. Germline lookup yields CDR1 SGHTA and CDR2 FQGNSA. The CDR3 is 15 residues long.

The rearrangement links TRBV21-1 to TRBJ2-7; TRBD2, the table's D call, was not compared with the DNA. TRBV21-1 is labeled a pseudogene. This CDR3 has 19 residues. The CDR3 sequence is CASSKVGSGGPSISYEQYF. For the CDR3, the DNA is TGTGCCAGCAGCAAAGTAGGGAGCGGGGGGCCGTCAATCTCCTACGAGCAGTACTTC.

The rearrangement joins TRBV5-6 to TRBJ1-2; no firm D call. CDR1 is SGHDT and CDR2 is YYEEEE in the germline V gene. CDR3 length: 14 amino acids. Trimming cost V 1 base and J 0 bases, with 7 bases left between them. CDR3 in amino acids: CASSLSRANYGYTF. Written as DNA, the CDR3 is TGTGCCAGCAGCTTGTCCCGAGCTAACTATGGCTACACCTTC.

The rearrangement uses TRBV19 and TRBJ2-3, with D tentatively TRBD2 (5 bases). With 10 bases removed from V and 5 bases from J, the gap between germline ends came to 22 bases. Germline CDR1 and CDR2: LNHDA and SQIVND (reference sequence). CDR3 length equals 15 residues. The CDR3 coding sequence is TGTGCCACCCAACGGACGCGGGTCACGGGAGATACGCAGTATTTT. Amino acids: CATQRTRVTGDTQYF.